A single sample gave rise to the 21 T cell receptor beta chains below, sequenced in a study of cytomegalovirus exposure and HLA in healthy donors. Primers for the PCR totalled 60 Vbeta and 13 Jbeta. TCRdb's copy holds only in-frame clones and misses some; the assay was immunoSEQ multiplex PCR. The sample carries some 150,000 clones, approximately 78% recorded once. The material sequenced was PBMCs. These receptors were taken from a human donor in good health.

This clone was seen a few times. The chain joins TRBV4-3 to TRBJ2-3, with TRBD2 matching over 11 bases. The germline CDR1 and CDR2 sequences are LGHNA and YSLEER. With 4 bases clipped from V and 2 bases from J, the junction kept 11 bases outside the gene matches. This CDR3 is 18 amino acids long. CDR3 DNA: TGCGCCAGCAGCCCCTCGAGGGCTAGCGGGGGGATCACAGATACGCAGTATTTT. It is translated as CASSPSRASGGITDTQYF.

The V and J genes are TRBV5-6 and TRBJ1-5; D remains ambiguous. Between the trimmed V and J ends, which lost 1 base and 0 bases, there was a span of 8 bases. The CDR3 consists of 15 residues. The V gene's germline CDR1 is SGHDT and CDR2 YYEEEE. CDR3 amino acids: CASSLTAYSNQPQHF. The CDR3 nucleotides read TGTGCCAGCAGCTTGACAGCTTATAGCAATCAGCCCCAGCATTTT.

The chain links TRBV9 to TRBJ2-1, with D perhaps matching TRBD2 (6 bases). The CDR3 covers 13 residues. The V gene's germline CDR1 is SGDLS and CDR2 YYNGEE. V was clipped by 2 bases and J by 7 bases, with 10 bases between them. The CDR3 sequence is CASSVASANEQFF. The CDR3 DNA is TGTGCCAGCAGCGTGGCTAGCGCAAATGAGCAGTTCTTC.

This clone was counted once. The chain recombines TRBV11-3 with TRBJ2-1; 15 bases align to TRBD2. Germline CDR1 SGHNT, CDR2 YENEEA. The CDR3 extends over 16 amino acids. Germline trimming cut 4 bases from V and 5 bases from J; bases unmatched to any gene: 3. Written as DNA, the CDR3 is TGTGCCAGCAGCTCGGGACTAGCGGGGGGCCACAATGAGCAGTTCTTC. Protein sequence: CASSSGLAGGHNEQFF.

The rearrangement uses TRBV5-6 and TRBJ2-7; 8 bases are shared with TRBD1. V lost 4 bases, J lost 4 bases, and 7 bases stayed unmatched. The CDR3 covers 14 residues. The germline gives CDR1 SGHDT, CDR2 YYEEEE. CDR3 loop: CASSRTGWAYEQYF. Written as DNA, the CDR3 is TGTGCCAGCAGCCGGACAGGGTGGGCATACGAGCAGTACTTC.

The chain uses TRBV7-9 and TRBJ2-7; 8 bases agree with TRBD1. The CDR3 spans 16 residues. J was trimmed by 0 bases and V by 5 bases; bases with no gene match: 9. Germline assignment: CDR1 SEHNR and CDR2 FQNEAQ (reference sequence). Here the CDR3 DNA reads TGTGCCAGCAGCACTCAGACAGGGGTACTCTCCTACGAGCAGTACTTC. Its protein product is CASSTQTGVLSYEQYF.

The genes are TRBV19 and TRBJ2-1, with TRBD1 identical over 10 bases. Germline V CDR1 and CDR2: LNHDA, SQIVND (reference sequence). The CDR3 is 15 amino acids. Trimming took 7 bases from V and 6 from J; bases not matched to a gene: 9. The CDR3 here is CASTPGTGDFNEQFF. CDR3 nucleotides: TGTGCCAGTACCCCCGGGACAGGGGACTTCAATGAGCAGTTCTTC.

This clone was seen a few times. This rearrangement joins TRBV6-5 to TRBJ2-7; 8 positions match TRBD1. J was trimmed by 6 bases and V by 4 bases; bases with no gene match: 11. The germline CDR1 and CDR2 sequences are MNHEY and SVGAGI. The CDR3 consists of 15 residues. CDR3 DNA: TGTGCCAGCAGTTGGCTTGGACAGGGTCTGAGCGAGCAGTACTTC. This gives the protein CASSWLGQGLSEQYF.

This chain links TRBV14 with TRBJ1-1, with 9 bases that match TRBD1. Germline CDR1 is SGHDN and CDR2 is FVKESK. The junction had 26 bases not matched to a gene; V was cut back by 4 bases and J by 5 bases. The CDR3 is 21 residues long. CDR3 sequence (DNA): TGTGCCAGCAGCCCCCTATCCGGGACAGGGTCGATTAGAGGTGATCTGACTGAAGCTTTCTTT. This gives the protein CASSPLSGTGSIRGDLTEAFF.

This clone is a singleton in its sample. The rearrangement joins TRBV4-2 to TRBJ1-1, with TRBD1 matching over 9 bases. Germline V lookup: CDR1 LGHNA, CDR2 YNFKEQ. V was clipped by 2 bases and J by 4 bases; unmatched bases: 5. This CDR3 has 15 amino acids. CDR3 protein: CASSQPGQGSTEAFF. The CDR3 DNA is TGTGCCAGCAGCCAACCAGGACAGGGGAGCACTGAAGCTTTCTTT.

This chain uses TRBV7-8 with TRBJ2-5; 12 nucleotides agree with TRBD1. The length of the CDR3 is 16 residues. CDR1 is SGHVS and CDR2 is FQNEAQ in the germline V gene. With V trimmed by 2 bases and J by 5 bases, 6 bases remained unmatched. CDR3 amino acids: CASSLRGQGAGETQYF. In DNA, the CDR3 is TGTGCCAGCAGCTTAAGGGGACAGGGGGCAGGGGAGACCCAGTACTTC. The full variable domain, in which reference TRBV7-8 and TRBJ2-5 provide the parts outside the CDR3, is GAGVSQSPRYKVAKRGQDVALRCDPISGHVSLFWYQQALGQGPEFLTYFQNEAQLDKSGLPSDRFFAERPEGSVSTLKIQRTQQEDSAVYLCASSLRGQGAGETQYFGPGTRLLVL.

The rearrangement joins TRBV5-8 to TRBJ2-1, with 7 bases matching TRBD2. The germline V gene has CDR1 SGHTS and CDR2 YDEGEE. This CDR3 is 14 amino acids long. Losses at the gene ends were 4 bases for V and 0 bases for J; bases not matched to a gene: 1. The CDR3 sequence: CASSRGVSYNEQFF. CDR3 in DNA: TGTGCCAGCAGCCGGGGGGTCTCCTACAATGAGCAGTTCTTC.

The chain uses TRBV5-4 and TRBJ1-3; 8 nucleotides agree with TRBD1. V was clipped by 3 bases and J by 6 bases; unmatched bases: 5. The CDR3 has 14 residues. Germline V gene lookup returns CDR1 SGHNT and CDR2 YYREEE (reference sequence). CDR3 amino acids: CASSSQGATNTIYF. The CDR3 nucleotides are TGTGCCAGCAGCTCCCAGGGGGCGACAAACACCATATATTTT.

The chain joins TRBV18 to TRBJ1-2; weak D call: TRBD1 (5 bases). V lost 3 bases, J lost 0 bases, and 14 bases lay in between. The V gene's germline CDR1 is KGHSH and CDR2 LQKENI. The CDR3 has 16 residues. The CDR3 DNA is TGTGCCAGCTCACCGGAGTCGGGGGTGCCTAACTATGGCTACACCTTC. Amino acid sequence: CASSPESGVPNYGYTF. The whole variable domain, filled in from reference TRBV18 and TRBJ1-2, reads NAGVMQNPRHLVRRRGQEARLRCSPMKGHSHVYWYRQLPEEGLKFMVYLQKENIIDESGMPKERFSAEFPKEGPSILRIQQVVRGDSAAYFCASSPESGVPNYGYTFGSGTRLTVV.

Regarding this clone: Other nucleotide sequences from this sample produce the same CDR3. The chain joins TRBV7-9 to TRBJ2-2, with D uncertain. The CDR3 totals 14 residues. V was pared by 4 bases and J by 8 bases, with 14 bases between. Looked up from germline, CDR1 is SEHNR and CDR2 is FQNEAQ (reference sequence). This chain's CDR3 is CASSSGPIGGELFF. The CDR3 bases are TGTGCCAGCAGCTCAGGCCCCATCGGTGGGGAGCTGTTTTTT.

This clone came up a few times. DNA for the CDR3: TGTGCCAGCAGCCTAGGGACAGGTGTGAACACTGAAGCTTTCTTT. This gives the protein CASSLGTGVNTEAFF. The chain combines TRBV7-9 with TRBJ1-1; TRBD1 agrees at 8 bases. CDR3 size: 15 residues. The V gene's germline CDR1 is SEHNR and CDR2 FQNEAQ (reference sequence). V shed 5 bases, J shed 0 bases, and the junction held 5 bases outside the gene matches.

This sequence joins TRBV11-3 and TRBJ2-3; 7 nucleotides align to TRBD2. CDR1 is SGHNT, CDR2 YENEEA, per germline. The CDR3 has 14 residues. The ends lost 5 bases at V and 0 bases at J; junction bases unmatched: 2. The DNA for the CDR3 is TGTGCCAGCAGCCTGGGGGGGAGCACAGATACGCAGTATTTT. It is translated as CASSLGGSTDTQYF.

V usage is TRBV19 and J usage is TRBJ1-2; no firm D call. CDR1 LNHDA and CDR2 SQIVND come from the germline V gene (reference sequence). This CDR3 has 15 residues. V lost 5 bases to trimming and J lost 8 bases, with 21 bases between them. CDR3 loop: CASSPTVFTEGGYTF. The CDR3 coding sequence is TGTGCCAGTAGTCCAACAGTATTCACAGAGGGAGGCTACACCTTC.

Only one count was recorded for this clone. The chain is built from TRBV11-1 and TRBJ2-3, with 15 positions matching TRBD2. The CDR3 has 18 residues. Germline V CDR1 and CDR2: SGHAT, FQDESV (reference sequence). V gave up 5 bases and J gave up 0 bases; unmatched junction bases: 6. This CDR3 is CASSLGTSGGYSTDTQYF. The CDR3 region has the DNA TGTGCCAGCAGCCTTGGGACTAGCGGGGGGTACAGCACAGATACGCAGTATTTT.

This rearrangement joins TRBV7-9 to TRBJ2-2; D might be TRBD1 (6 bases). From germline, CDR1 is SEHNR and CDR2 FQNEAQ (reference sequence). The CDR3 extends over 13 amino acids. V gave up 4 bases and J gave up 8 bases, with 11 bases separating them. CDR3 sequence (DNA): TGTGCCAGCAGCTGGGACACACAAGGGGAGCTGTTTTTT. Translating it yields CASSWDTQGELFF.

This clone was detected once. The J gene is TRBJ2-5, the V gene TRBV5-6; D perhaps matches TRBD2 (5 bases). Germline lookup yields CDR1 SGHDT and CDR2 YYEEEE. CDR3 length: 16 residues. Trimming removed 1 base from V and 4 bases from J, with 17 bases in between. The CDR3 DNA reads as TGTGCCAGCAGCTTGAATACGGACTCCCGACGAGAGACCCAGTACTTC. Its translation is CASSLNTDSRRETQYF.